These 16 T cell receptor beta chains came from one sample sequenced in a study of T cell responses to AZD1222 COVID-19 vaccine. The method was immunoSEQ multiplex PCR; TCRdb's version includes in-frame clones alone and lacks a portion of them. The table shows some 150,000 clones, with more than 80% occurring only once. The sample was peripheral blood, taken on day 0 of MenACWY control vaccination. These receptors were collected from an adult in good health.

This clone was picked up one time. J is TRBJ2-1 and V is TRBV24-1; either TRBD1 or TRBD2 may fit D (5 bases each). The V gene's germline CDR1 is KGHDR and CDR2 SFDVKD. The CDR3 length is 15 residues. Trimming stripped 5 bases from V and 7 bases from J, with 17 bases between. CDR3 protein: CATSAGGPWGNEQFF. In DNA form, the CDR3 reads TGTGCCACCAGTGCCGGAGGCCCCTGGGGGAATGAGCAGTTCTTC.

The chain joins TRBV9 to TRBJ2-7, with 7 bases fitting TRBD1. The trim removed 4 bases at V and 0 bases at J, leaving 4 bases unmatched. The CDR3 totals 14 residues. CDR1 and CDR2 from the germline V gene are SGDLS and YYNGEE. CDR3 in DNA: TGTGCCAGCAGCACGACAGGGAGCTCCTACGAGCAGTACTTC. Protein product: CASSTTGSSYEQYF. Looking up the rest from reference TRBV9 and TRBJ2-7 gives the full variable domain: DSGVTQTPKHLITATGQRVTLRCSPRSGDLSVYWYQQSLDQGLQFLIQYYNGEERAKGNILERFSAQQFPDLHSELNLSSLELGDSALYFCASSTTGSSYEQYFGPGTRLTVT.

V is TRBV6-8 and J is TRBJ1-5, with unresolved D. This CDR3 is built from 16 residues. Germline V gene data show CDR1 as MNHGY and CDR2 as SAAAGT. V shed 0 bases and J shed 3 bases, with 12 bases lying between them. CDR3 sequence reads: CASSYSSTRPNQPQHF. DNA for the CDR3: TGTGCCAGCAGTTACTCGAGTACGAGGCCCAATCAGCCCCAGCATTTT.

CDR3 in DNA: TGTGCCAGTAGTATTGTTGTGGAGTCCGACGTCTATGGCTACACCTTC. Translation gives CASSIVVESDVYGYTF. J is TRBJ1-2 and V is TRBV19; D call uncertain. The V gene's germline CDR1 is LNHDA and CDR2 SQIVND (reference sequence). Trimming cost V 3 bases and J 4 bases, with 18 bases left between them. CDR3 length equals 16 residues.

This clone was detected only once. This chain connects TRBV2 to TRBJ1-5; 7 bases agree with TRBD1. V was clipped by 9 bases and J by 5 bases; unmatched bases: 4. Per germline, CDR1 SNHLY and CDR2 FYNNEI. CDR3 length: 12 residues. CDR3 DNA sequence: TGTGCCAGTAACAGGGGAGATCAGCCCCAGCATTTT. Protein: CASNRGDQPQHF.

The CDR3 loop is CASSLAPGARETQYF. DNA for the CDR3: TGTGCCAGCAGCTTAGCGCCAGGGGCACGGGAGACCCAGTACTTC. V and J are TRBV7-6 and TRBJ2-5, with D perhaps matching TRBD1 (6 bases). The germline V gene has CDR1 SGHVS and CDR2 FNYEAQ. V lost 0 bases, J lost 5 bases, and 13 bases lay in between. The CDR3 consists of 15 residues.

V and J are TRBV11-2 and TRBJ2-3; perhaps TRBD2 as D (6 bases). The CDR3 covers 14 residues. Germline CDR1 and CDR2: SGHAT and FQNNGV. Deletions cut 7 bases from V and 4 bases from J, with 15 bases between. The CDR3 nucleotides read TGTGCCAGCACCCGGGGAGGTCTCCCAGATACGCAGTATTTT. Protein sequence: CASTRGGLPDTQYF.

This chain connects TRBV7-9 to TRBJ2-3; D tentatively fits TRBD1 or TRBD2 (5 bases each). V lost 7 bases and J lost 0, with 14 bases in between. CDR1 and CDR2 (germline): SEHNR, FQNEAQ (reference sequence). The CDR3 sequence is 15 residues long. CDR3 nucleotide sequence: TGTGCCAGCACCCTGGGACGGACGAGCACAGATACGCAGTATTTT. Its protein is CASTLGRTSTDTQYF.

The J gene is TRBJ1-2, the V gene TRBV9, with D uncertain. Trimming cost V 0 bases and J 3 bases, with 15 bases left between them. The CDR3 runs to 16 residues. Germline V lookup: CDR1 SGDLS, CDR2 YYNGEE. The CDR3 here is CASSVAAKPGHYGYTF. CDR3 nucleotides: TGTGCCAGCAGCGTAGCCGCAAAACCCGGACACTATGGCTACACCTTC.

The V call is TRBV9, the J call TRBJ1-1; the D is unclear. V lost 0 bases to trimming and J lost 4 bases, with 7 bases between them. This CDR3 is built from 13 residues. CDR1 and CDR2 from the germline V gene are SGDLS and YYNGEE. The CDR3 loop reads CASSVDEGTEAFF. The CDR3 DNA sequence: TGTGCCAGCAGCGTAGATGAGGGCACTGAAGCTTTCTTT. The whole variable domain, filled in from reference TRBV9 and TRBJ1-1, reads DSGVTQTPKHLITATGQRVTLRCSPRSGDLSVYWYQQSLDQGLQFLIQYYNGEERAKGNILERFSAQQFPDLHSELNLSSLELGDSALYFCASSVDEGTEAFFGQGTRLTVV.

The chain carries TRBV28 and TRBJ1-5, with D perhaps matching TRBD1 (5 bases). The germline CDR1 and CDR2 sequences are MDHEN and SYDVKM. V shed 3 bases and J shed 0 bases, with 12 bases lying between them. The CDR3 is 16 amino acids. Here the CDR3 DNA reads TGTGCCAGCAGTTTCCAGGGAACCCCTAGCAATCAGCCCCAGCATTTT. As protein: CASSFQGTPSNQPQHF.

The CDR3 is CASSPRGRDRSYEQYF. The DNA of the CDR3 is TGTGCCAGCAGCCCGCGTGGAAGGGACAGAAGCTACGAGCAGTACTTC. This chain links TRBV7-9 with TRBJ2-7; 7 bases are shared with TRBD1. Germline CDR1 SEHNR, CDR2 FQNEAQ (reference sequence). This CDR3 region has 16 residues. J lost 3 bases, V lost 5 bases, and 13 bases had no gene match. The full variable domain, rest sourced from reference TRBV7-9 and TRBJ2-7, is DTGVSQNPRHKITKRGQNVTFRCDPISEHNRLYWYRQTLGQGPEFLTYFQNEAQLEKSRLLSDRFSAERPKGSFSTLEIQRTEQGDSAMYLCASSPRGRDRSYEQYFGPGTRLTVT.

The chain combines TRBV29-1 with TRBJ1-1, with 7 bases identical to TRBD1. This CDR3 spans 12 amino acids. Looked up from germline, CDR1 is SQVTM and CDR2 is ANQGSEA. V lost 7 bases, J lost 1 base, and 3 bases stayed unmatched. The CDR3 protein is CSAYRGNTEAFF. CDR3 coding DNA: TGCAGCGCTTACAGGGGGAACACTGAAGCTTTCTTT.

The chain recombines TRBV7-8 with TRBJ1-5; D call uncertain. Germline V CDR1 and CDR2: SGHVS, FQNEAQ. The V and J ends lost 1 base and 5 bases respectively, with 9 bases between them. The CDR3 loop spans 14 amino acids. CDR3 DNA sequence: TGTGCCAGCAGCTTAGGTCCCCGGGATCAGCCCCAGCATTTT. Translated: CASSLGPRDQPQHF.

This chain links TRBV5-1 with TRBJ1-2, with TRBD1 matching over 7 bases. CDR3 length: 13 amino acids. The V segment lost 2 bases and the J segment 5 bases; nucleotides outside the gene matches: 3. The germline V gene encodes CDR1 SGHRS and CDR2 YFSETQ. CDR3 in amino acids: CASSFGTEYGYTF. The CDR3 bases are TGCGCCAGCAGCTTCGGGACAGAGTATGGCTACACCTTC.

The rearrangement uses TRBV19 and TRBJ2-2; tentatively, D is TRBD2 (5 bases). Germline V gene data show CDR1 as LNHDA and CDR2 as SQIVND (reference sequence). The CDR3 has 13 amino acids. Trimming removed 11 bases from V and 1 base from J, with 11 bases in between. This CDR3 is CASPGVNTGELFF. The CDR3 DNA reads TGTGCCTCCCCCGGGGTGAACACCGGGGAGCTGTTTTTT.